Below are 8 T cell receptor beta chains sequenced from a single sample in a study of patients and donors after allogeneic stem cell transplantation. TCRdb reanalysed the RT-PCR reads using MiXCR and keeps one entry per CDR3 protein. The sample includes over 150,000 distinct CDR3 sequences, 30% seen only once; the top ten take around 3.2%. Sequenced input: blood, either unsorted or a sorted T cell fraction (not recorded which). These receptors were taken from a human donor who was either an allogeneic HSCT recipient or a stem cell or donor lymphocyte infusion donor (not recorded which). It is not recorded whose cells these are; they may come from a transplant donor.

This chain links TRBV25-1 with TRBJ2-5; D gene unclear. CDR1 is MGHDK, CDR2 SYGVNS, per germline. Trimming removed 1 base at V and 1 base at J, with 7 bases between. This CDR3 region has 14 residues. CDR3 DNA: TGTGCCAGCAGTGAATCTGACGGCCAAGAGACCCAGTACTTC. It encodes CASSESDGQETQYF.

This clonotype was seen a few times. The gene calls are TRBV5-1 and TRBJ2-7; 11 bases map to TRBD2. The CDR3 has 16 amino acids. Germline V gene lookup returns CDR1 SGHRS and CDR2 YFSETQ. V gave up 1 base and J gave up 3 bases; unmatched junction bases: 6. In nucleotides, the CDR3 is TGCGCCAGCAGCTTGCCAACTAGCGGGAGATACTACGAGCAGTACTTC. Translating it yields CASSLPTSGRYYEQYF.

The genes are TRBV7-9 and TRBJ2-5, with unresolved D. Germline CDR1 and CDR2: SEHNR and FQNEAQ (reference sequence). Trimming removed 2 bases from V and 7 bases from J, with 11 bases in between. The length of the CDR3 is 13 residues. CDR3 bases: TGTGCCAGCAGCTTATACGAGCTCGGGACCCAGTACTTC. Protein: CASSLYELGTQYF.

On this clonotype: It is likely a read error, because the conserved phenylalanine at the end of the CDR3 is missing. The rearrangement joins TRBV12-3 or TRBV12-4 to TRBJ1-1; no firm D call. The CDR3 covers 14 residues. V was shortened by 4 bases and J by 0 bases, with 9 bases between the two germline ends. The CDR3 spells CASSSTDMNTEAFL. The CDR3 region has the DNA TGTGCCAGCAGTTCGACCGATATGAACACTGAAGCTTTCTTG.

As concerns this clonotype: Given a much more abundant clone one base away, this may be a read error. The chain couples TRBV20-1 to TRBJ1-5, with 8 positions matching TRBD1. The CDR3 consists of 16 residues. Germline-derived CDR1 and CDR2 are DFQATT and SNEGSKA (reference sequence). The CDR3 protein is CSARDPRGLSNQPHHF. The CDR3 DNA sequence: TGCAGTGCTAGAGACCCCAGGGGGCTTAGCAATCAGCCCCACCATTTT.

This clonotype was seen only once. The rearrangement joins TRBV21-1 to TRBJ2-1. TRBV21-1 is labeled a pseudogene. The length of the CDR3 is 14 residues. CDR3 coding DNA: TGTGCCAGCAGCAAAGGGGCTACCTACAATGAGCAGTTCTTC. Its protein product is CASSKGATYNEQFF.

This clonotype was counted between two and nine times. The rearrangement links TRBV6-5 to TRBJ2-7; TRBD1 agrees at 7 bases. The V gene's germline CDR1 is MNHEY and CDR2 SVGAGI. With 4 bases clipped from V and 5 bases from J, the junction kept 8 bases outside the gene matches. This CDR3 contains 14 residues. CDR3 in amino acids: CASSFGTRGNEQYF. The DNA for the CDR3 is TGTGCCAGCAGTTTCGGGACCAGGGGGAACGAGCAGTACTTC.

The genes are TRBV15 and TRBJ1-3, with D possibly being TRBD1 (6 bases). This CDR3 contains 14 residues. Per germline, CDR1 LNHNV and CDR2 YYDKDF (reference sequence). Trimming removed 5 bases at V and 1 base at J, with 9 bases between. The CDR3, as DNA: TGTGCCACCAGCGGAAGGGGGTCTGGAAACACCATATATTTT. Residues: CATSGRGSGNTIYF. Drawing the rest from reference TRBV15 and TRBJ1-3, the complete variable domain is DAMVIQNPRYQVTQFGKPVTLSCSQTLNHNVMYWYQQKSSQAPKLLFHYYDKDFNNEADTPDNFQSRRPNTSFCFLDIRSPGLGDTAMYLCATSGRGSGNTIYFGEGSWLTVV.